This T cell receptor beta chain was identified in a study of blood T cells in healthy people across ages. Using a J-beta primer mix together with a sample-barcoded 5' primer, a second PCR was run for about 7 to 12 cycles. Using its own MiXCR run on the 5' RACE reads, TCRdb lists one record per CDR3 protein. The sample has some 1,000,000 distinct CDR3 sequences; approximately 25% are singletons. The CDR3 covers 14 residues. CDR1 SGHTA and CDR2 FQGNSA come from the germline V gene. Of note for this clonotype: One end of the junction does not line up with germline, which may come from a read error.

The sample was also linked to a second study, of T cells of mothers and their children.

The clonotype originates from a girl aged 2 to 10 in good health. Sequencing used blood. The chain has TRBV7-2 and TRBJ2-3; D ambiguous. Here the CDR3 reads CASSLAHSTDTQYF. The CDR3 DNA is TGTGCCAGCAGTTTAGCCCATAGCACAGATACGCAGTATTTT.